Listed below are T cell receptor beta chains from one sample, sequenced in a study of blood T cell repertoires in COVID-19. TCRdb keeps only in-frame clones here, not all; method: immunoSEQ multiplex PCR. The data hold roughly 280,000 clones, with under 90% observed a single time. The sample taken for sequencing was peripheral blood. Receptor source: a man over 45 with acute or convalescent COVID-19. Each CDR3 is given with its conserved first and last residue. A D gene is named only where the DNA matches it firmly. Clone size is shown for a subset of rows, as once, few, many or a class of expanded clone.

NA	TRBD2	TRBV9	TRBJ2-1	CASSVLTSGLYNEQFF	TGTGCCAGCAGCGTCCTAACTAGCGGCCTGTACAATGAGCAGTTCTTC
once	TRBD2	TRBV6-5	TRBJ2-1	CASSYSGLAGQVEQFF	TGTGCCAGCAGTTACTCGGGGCTAGCGGGGCAAGTTGAGCAGTTCTTC
NA	NA	TRBV7-8	TRBJ1-5	CASSLSYEAGGNQPQHF	TGTGCCAGCAGCTTAAGTTATGAGGCAGGGGGCAATCAGCCCCAGCATTTT
once	NA	TRBV21-1	TRBJ2-3	CARILTGSDTQYF	TGTGCCAGAATCTTGACAGGCTCAGATACGCAGTATTTT
once	NA	TRBV4-2	TRBJ2-5	CASSQEGRGFQETQYF	TGTGCCAGCAGCCAAGAGGGCAGGGGTTTCCAAGAGACCCAGTACTTC
NA	NA	TRBV30	TRBJ1-2	CAWSPRVKNYGYTF	TGTGCCTGGAGTCCCCGGGTCAAGAACTATGGCTACACCTTC
NA	NA	TRBV5-4	TRBJ2-7	CASSSFAGPKSYEQYF	TGTGCCAGCAGCTCATTTGCGGGGCCGAAATCCTACGAGCAGTACTTC
NA	NA	TRBV6-5	TRBJ1-2	CASSYSSGNYGYTF	TGTGCCAGCAGTTACTCCTCAGGGAACTATGGCTACACCTTC
NA	TRBD1	TRBV4-1	TRBJ1-1	CASSPRQGNTEAFF	TGCGCCAGCAGCCCACGACAGGGGAACACTGAAGCTTTCTTT
NA	NA	TRBV2	TRBJ1-2	CASSTQGNYGYTF	TGTGCCAGCAGTACTCAGGGAAACTATGGCTACACCTTC
NA	NA	TRBV7-8	TRBJ1-5	CASSSTGLYSNQPQHF	TGTGCCAGCAGCTCCACGGGACTTTATAGCAATCAGCCCCAGCATTTT
NA	NA	TRBV7-9	TRBJ1-3	CASSDLAGSGNTIYF	TGTGCCAGCAGCGACCTTGCAGGCTCTGGAAACACCATATATTTT
NA	TRBD1	TRBV30	TRBJ1-1	CAWKKGPLRDRGTEAFF	TGTGCCTGGAAAAAAGGGCCCTTACGGGACAGGGGTACTGAAGCTTTCTTT
NA	TRBD1	TRBV19	TRBJ1-5	CASTDRASGNQPQHF	TGTGCCAGTACCGACAGGGCCTCGGGCAATCAGCCCCAGCATTTT
NA	TRBD1	TRBV16	TRBJ2-7	CASSPNPHRGLNEQYF	TGTGCCAGCAGCCCCAATCCCCACAGGGGGCTAAACGAGCAGTACTTC
NA	TRBD1	TRBV6-5	TRBJ2-3	CASSYSAGGGTDTQYF	TGTGCCAGCAGTTACTCGGCAGGGGGTGGCACAGATACGCAGTATTTT
NA	NA	TRBV5-1	TRBJ1-2	CASSLDSPDYGYTF	TGCGCCAGCAGCTTGGACTCCCCGGACTATGGCTACACCTTC
NA	NA	TRBV5-5	TRBJ2-6	CASSEGHHRAGANVLTF	TGTGCCAGCAGCGAGGGGCACCACAGGGCTGGGGCCAACGTCCTGACTTTC
NA	NA	TRBV5-1	TRBJ1-3	CASSPDPGSSSGNTIYF	TGCGCCAGCAGCCCAGATCCGGGTTCCAGCTCTGGAAACACCATATATTTT
NA	NA	TRBV7-3	TRBJ1-1	CASSPGLVNTEAFF	TGTGCCAGCAGCCCCGGGTTGGTGAACACTGAAGCTTTCTTT
once	TRBD1	TRBV6-6	TRBJ1-2	CASSYGQGSMGYTF	TGTGCCAGCAGTTACGGACAGGGGTCTATGGGCTACACCTTC
NA	TRBD1	TRBV10-3	TRBJ1-5	CAISEGRGHQPQHF	TGTGCCATCAGTGAGGGCAGGGGGCATCAGCCCCAGCATTTT
NA	NA	TRBV7-2	TRBJ1-1	CASSLVDIRSGTEAFF	TGTGCCAGCAGCTTAGTTGATATTAGGTCGGGCACTGAAGCTTTCTTT
once	NA	TRBV9	TRBJ1-2	CASSVGQTNYGYTF	TGTGCCAGCAGCGTAGGGCAAACTAACTATGGCTACACCTTC
NA	TRBD2	TRBV5-1	TRBJ2-5	CASSPGTMEETQYF	TGCGCCAGCAGCCCCGGGACTATGGAAGAGACCCAGTACTTC
NA	TRBD1	TRBV5-1	TRBJ2-1	CASSLEAGGHNEQFF	TGCGCCAGCAGCTTGGAGGCAGGGGGCCATAATGAGCAGTTCTTC
NA	NA	TRBV12-3/TRBV12-4	TRBJ2-7	CASRRTGTYEQYF	TGTGCCAGCAGACGGACCGGGACCTACGAGCAGTACTTC
once	NA	TRBV7-2	TRBJ2-5	CASSSLTPGETQYF	TGTGCCAGCAGCTCTCTTACCCCCGGGGAGACCCAGTACTTC
NA	NA	TRBV28	TRBJ2-4	CASSLIGVEGNIQYF	TGTGCCAGCAGTTTAATTGGGGTCGAGGGAAACATTCAGTACTTC
NA	NA	TRBV10-1	TRBJ1-4	CASSKGQTINEKLFF	TGCGCCAGCAGTAAAGGACAGACGATTAATGAAAAACTGTTTTTT
few	TRBD2	TRBV18	TRBJ2-3	CASSPFAGEGTDTQYF	TGTGCCAGCTCACCATTTGCGGGGGAGGGCACAGATACGCAGTATTTT
NA	TRBD1	TRBV3-1/TRBV3-2	TRBJ1-1	CASSPDRGAEAFF	TGTGCCAGCAGTCCGGACAGGGGGGCTGAAGCTTTCTTT
NA	TRBD1	TRBV13	TRBJ2-2	CASSFDRAGELFF	TGTGCCAGCAGCTTTGACAGGGCCGGGGAGCTGTTTTTT
NA	NA	TRBV19	TRBJ2-5	CASSIAGQQETQYF	TGTGCCAGTAGTATCGCCGGACAACAAGAGACCCAGTACTTC
NA	TRBD1	TRBV30	TRBJ2-2	CAWSTAQGATTGELFF	TGTGCCTGGAGTACGGCACAGGGGGCGACCACCGGGGAGCTGTTTTTT
NA	NA	TRBV7-3	TRBJ2-6	CASSPSPGAPGANVLTF	TGTGCCAGCAGCCCCTCCCCAGGGGCGCCTGGGGCCAACGTCCTGACTTTC
NA	NA	TRBV16	TRBJ1-5	CASSQSGSIGGQPQHF	TGTGCCAGCAGCCAGAGCGGCTCCATAGGGGGTCAGCCCCAGCATTTT
NA	TRBD2	TRBV24-1	TRBJ2-1	CATSHPGLSFNEQFF	TGTGCCACCAGTCACCCGGGACTATCGTTCAATGAGCAGTTCTTC
NA	TRBD1	TRBV19	TRBJ1-5	CASSGQGGNQPQHF	TGTGCCAGTTCGGGACAGGGTGGTAATCAGCCCCAGCATTTT
NA	NA	TRBV30	TRBJ2-1	CAWSVPRGSYNEQFF	TGTGCCTGGAGTGTTCCCCGGGGGTCCTACAATGAGCAGTTCTTC
NA	NA	TRBV6-5	TRBJ1-2	CASSSGRANYGYTF	TGTGCCAGCAGTTCAGGTCGAGCTAACTATGGCTACACCTTC
few	NA	TRBV6-5	TRBJ1-1	CASRADSLEAFF	TGTGCCAGCAGGGCCGACAGCCTCGAAGCTTTCTTT
NA	NA	TRBV19	TRBJ2-7	CASSMRHPYEQYF	TGTGCCAGTAGTATGAGGCACCCCTACGAGCAGTACTTC
NA	TRBD1	TRBV6-5	TRBJ1-5	CASSYSGTVNQPQHF	TGTGCCAGCAGTTACTCCGGGACAGTCAATCAGCCCCAGCATTTT
NA	NA	TRBV2	TRBJ1-4	CASSNGRGFGEKLFF	TGTGCCAGCAGCAACGGGAGGGGGTTTGGTGAAAAACTGTTTTTT
NA	NA	TRBV6-5	TRBJ2-3	CASRKGSASTDTQYF	TGTGCCAGCAGAAAGGGGTCGGCCTCCACAGATACGCAGTATTTT
NA	TRBD1	TRBV5-4	TRBJ1-1	CASSNTGGTEAFF	TGTGCCAGCAGCAATACAGGGGGCACTGAAGCTTTCTTT
NA	TRBD2	TRBV19	TRBJ2-1	CASSPFSGVDNEQFF	TGTGCCAGTAGTCCCTTTAGCGGGGTTGACAATGAGCAGTTCTTC
NA	NA	TRBV19	TRBJ1-6	CASMEAAYSPLHF	TGTGCCAGTATGGAGGCAGCCTATTCACCCCTCCACTTT
NA	TRBD1	TRBV15	TRBJ1-5	CATSLTGTVLSNQPQHF	TGTGCCACCAGTCTGACAGGGACGGTACTAAGCAATCAGCCCCAGCATTTT
NA	NA	TRBV2	TRBJ1-5	CASSELTDNQPQHF	TGTGCCAGCAGTGAGCTGACAGACAATCAGCCCCAGCATTTT
NA	TRBD2	TRBV11-2	TRBJ2-3	CASSETSGSTDTQYF	TGTGCCAGCTCTGAGACTAGCGGGAGCACAGATACGCAGTATTTT